The following is a T cell receptor beta chain sequence with its context. CDR3 length equals 16 residues. V lost 1 base, J lost 7 bases, and 17 bases lay in between. Per the germline V gene, CDR1 is SEHNR and CDR2 is FQNEAQ (reference sequence). Each CDR3 protein gets one entry after TCRdb re-called the RACE reads with MiXCR. The repertoire has roughly 100,000 distinct CDR3 sequences, just under 9% of them found once; the top ten carry around 2.8%. Time point described: healthy volunteer bleed at 2 weeks. Whole blood, unfractionated, served as the material for total RNA extraction. This record belongs to a study of human T cells and chemical hapten exposure.

This clonotype originated in a female donor in good health. Some clones in this sample may be carry-over from other donors' samples. The V and J genes are TRBV7-9 and TRBJ2-1, with a possible D match to TRBD1 (5 bases). The source material was whole blood. The CDR3 is CASSLGAGPTTNEQFF. For the CDR3, the DNA is TGTGCCAGCAGCTTAGGGGCAGGGCCTACTACAAATGAGCAGTTCTTC.